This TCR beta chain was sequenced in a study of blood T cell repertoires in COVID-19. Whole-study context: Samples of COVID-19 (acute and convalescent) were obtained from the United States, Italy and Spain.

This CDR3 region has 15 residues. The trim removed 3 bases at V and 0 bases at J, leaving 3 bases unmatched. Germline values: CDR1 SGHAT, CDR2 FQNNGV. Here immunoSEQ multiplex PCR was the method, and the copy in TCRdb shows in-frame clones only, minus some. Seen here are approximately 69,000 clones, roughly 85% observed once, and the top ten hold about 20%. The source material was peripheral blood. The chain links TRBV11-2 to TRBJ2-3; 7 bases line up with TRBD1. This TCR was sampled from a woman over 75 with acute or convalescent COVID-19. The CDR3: CASSFRDRSTDTQYF. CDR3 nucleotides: TGTGCCAGCAGCTTCCGGGACAGAAGCACAGATACGCAGTATTTT.